Listed here are 13 T cell receptor beta chains from one sample, sequenced in a study of graft-versus-host responses after intestinal transplantation. The antigens for these receptors are not known. The method was immunoSEQ multiplex PCR; TCRdb's version includes in-frame clones alone and lacks a portion of them. The sample holds more than 65,000 clones; less than 95% are singletons and the top ten take about 1.3%. This sample comprised unstimulated CD8+ T cells sorted from spleen or lymph node cells, obtained before intestinal transplant. The receptors come from a human donor who received an intestinal transplant.

The chain employs TRBV6-6 and TRBJ1-1; D not resolved. The V end was cut by 5 bases, the J end by 10 bases, with 17 bases between. Germline CDR1 and CDR2: MNHNY and SVGAGI (reference sequence). The CDR3 consists of 13 residues. CDR3 sequence reads: CASSLPGPAGAFF. DNA of the CDR3: TGTGCCAGCAGTCTGCCGGGTCCCGCGGGAGCTTTCTTT.

The table lists this clone with a count of one. The chain employs TRBV7-9 and TRBJ1-1; a weak D match, TRBD1 (6 bases). The germline CDR1 and CDR2 sequences are SEHNR and FQNEAQ (reference sequence). V gave up 10 bases and J gave up 2 bases, with 14 bases separating them. This CDR3 spans 13 amino acids. CDR3 nucleotide sequence: TGTGCCAACAAGGACAGTTTAAACACTGAAGCTTTCTTT. It translates to CANKDSLNTEAFF.

This chain connects TRBV10-3 to TRBJ2-7; 8 bases line up with TRBD2. Looked up from germline, CDR1 is ENHRY and CDR2 is SYGVKD. CDR3 size: 15 residues. V gave up 0 bases and J gave up 4 bases; unmatched junction bases: 5. The CDR3: CAISESRGALYEQYF. In DNA form, the CDR3 reads TGTGCCATCAGTGAGTCGCGGGGGGCACTGTACGAGCAGTACTTC.

The chain has TRBV7-9 and TRBJ1-4, with 9 bases that match TRBD1. Looked up from germline, CDR1 is SEHNR and CDR2 is FQNEAQ (reference sequence). The ends lost 6 bases at V and 6 bases at J; junction bases unmatched: 2. The CDR3 is 13 residues long. CDR3 nucleotides: TGTGCCAGCAGGGGGACAGGGTATGAAAAACTGTTTTTT. Protein sequence: CASRGTGYEKLFF.

The rearrangement links TRBV27 to TRBJ2-7; tentatively, D is TRBD1 (5 bases). Germline V gene sequence: CDR1 MNHEY, CDR2 SMNVEV (reference sequence). V lost 5 bases and J lost 3, with 11 bases in between. The CDR3 sequence is 13 residues long. In DNA form, the CDR3 reads TGTGCCAGCAGTCCTGGGGCCTACTACGAGCAGTACTTC. This encodes CASSPGAYYEQYF.

A word on this clone: Other DNA sequences in this specimen translate into the identical CDR3. This chain uses TRBV6-5 with TRBJ2-1, with 7 bases fitting TRBD2. CDR1 MNHEY and CDR2 SVGAGI come from the germline V gene. The CDR3 is made up of 12 amino acids. V lost 3 bases to trimming and J lost 10 bases; unmatched junction nucleotides: 3. CDR3 bases: TGTGCCAGCAGTTATTGGGGGGGGGAGCAGTTCTTC. This codes for CASSYWGGEQFF.

In this sample, this clone turned up once. The genes are TRBV9 and TRBJ1-2; D is unresolved. V gave up 4 bases and J gave up 4 bases, with 17 bases separating them. Germline V gene lookup returns CDR1 SGDLS and CDR2 YYNGEE. This CDR3 has 15 residues. CDR3 amino acids: CASSSEASPGYGYTF. For the CDR3, the DNA is TGTGCCAGCAGCTCAGAGGCCTCACCCGGCTATGGCTACACCTTC.

The chain is built from TRBV2 and TRBJ1-5; D call uncertain. The length of the CDR3 is 14 residues. V was cut by 4 bases and J by 3 bases, with 10 bases left in between. The V gene's germline CDR1 is SNHLY and CDR2 FYNNEI. This CDR3 is CASSVAQFNQPQHF. The CDR3 coding sequence is TGTGCCAGCAGTGTGGCACAGTTCAATCAGCCCCAGCATTTT. The full variable domain, with the rest looked up from reference TRBV2 and TRBJ1-5, is EPEVTQTPSHQVTQMGQEVILRCVPISNHLYFYWYRQILGQKVEFLVSFYNNEISEKSEIFDDQFSVERPDGSNFTLKIRSTKLEDSAMYFCASSVAQFNQPQHFGDGTRLSIL.

The V call is TRBV6-1, the J call TRBJ1-5; D possibly corresponds to TRBD1 (5 bases). This CDR3 has 14 residues. V lost 2 bases and J 3 bases, leaving 8 bases between the germline ends. Germline CDR1 is MNHNS and CDR2 is SASEGT. The CDR3 sequence: CASSELDTNQPQHF. CDR3 sequence (DNA): TGTGCCAGCAGTGAATTGGACACCAATCAGCCCCAGCATTTT.

The chain recombines TRBV10-3 with TRBJ2-1; 11 nucleotides align to TRBD1. This CDR3 contains 14 residues. CDR1 is ENHRY and CDR2 is SYGVKD in the germline V gene. The J segment lost 6 bases and the V segment lost 4 bases, leaving 2 bases of the junction unmatched. The CDR3 spells CAISAGTGGNEQFF. The CDR3 DNA follows: TGTGCCATCAGTGCCGGGACAGGGGGCAATGAGCAGTTCTTC.

In its sample, this clone was seen once. The chain joins TRBV21-1 to TRBJ1-1; TRBD1 reflects the table's D call only, with no check against the DNA. TRBV21-1 corresponds to a pseudogene. This CDR3 spans 15 amino acids. CDR3 bases: TGTGCCAGCAGCGTACCGGGACAGATGAACACTGAAGCTTTCTTT. Amino acids: CASSVPGQMNTEAFF.

The chain is built from TRBV7-9 and TRBJ2-7, with a possible D match to TRBD1 (5 bases). Germline values: CDR1 SEHNR, CDR2 FQNEAQ (reference sequence). Trimming took 1 base from V and 0 from J, leaving 7 bases between them. There are 14 residues in the CDR3. In DNA, the CDR3 is TGTGCCAGCAGCTTAGAGGGGCCCTCCTACGAGCAGTACTTC. This translates into CASSLEGPSYEQYF.

The rearrangement uses TRBV6-5 and TRBJ1-3, with no clear D. There are 12 residues in the CDR3. The ends were cut back, 0 bases at V and 8 bases at J, with 5 bases in the middle. CDR1 is MNHEY and CDR2 is SVGAGI in the germline V gene. The CDR3: CASSYSGDTIYF. The CDR3 DNA sequence: TGTGCCAGCAGTTACTCGGGAGACACCATATATTTT.